This TCR beta chain was recovered during a study of T cells after yellow fever vaccination. The wider study: Fractions of low cell number were prepared using SMART-Seq v4 Ultra Low Input. Regarding the study as a whole: FACS-sorted repertoires might harbor abundant contaminating clonotypes from the bulk population.

It was through 5'RACE template switching that TCR cDNA was made, with a universal primer site and UMIs added. TCRdb analysed the 5' RACE reads with MiXCR anew, one entry per CDR3 protein. The sample carries around 360,000 distinct CDR3 sequences, roughly 10% recorded once. Per germline, CDR1 LGHDT and CDR2 YNNKEL (reference sequence). This CDR3 contains 13 residues. Trimming at V came to 4 bases and at J to 4 bases, leaving 3 bases not matched to a gene. Note on this clonotype: The antigen remains undetermined.

The chain employs TRBV3-1 and TRBJ1-2; 7 bases are shared with TRBD1. This TCR came from a man between 18 and 29 years old who received the YFV17D yellow fever vaccine. The specimen comprised PBMCs, sampled on the day of the first yellow fever vaccination. The CDR3 spells CASSLRTGYGYTF. CDR3 DNA: TGTGCCAGCAGCCTTCGGACAGGCTATGGCTACACCTTC.